What follows are 5 T cell receptor beta chains derived from one specimen sequenced in a study of cytomegalovirus exposure and HLA in healthy donors. The PCR contained 60 Vbeta and 13 Jbeta primers. Repertoires were generated with immunoSEQ multiplex PCR, while TCRdb's copy carries only in-frame clones and drops some. The repertoire holds about 140,000 clones, with 80% as singletons. What was sequenced was PBMCs. These receptors originate from a man aged 40-50 years in good health and CMV-seronegative.

The chain recombines TRBV5-1 with TRBJ1-6; possible D gene TRBD1, 6 bases. Germline loops: CDR1 SGHRS, CDR2 YFSETQ. The CDR3 is made up of 14 amino acids. V was clipped by 1 base and J by 5 bases, with 7 bases between them. The CDR3 sequence: CASSLNRDNSPLHF. CDR3 nucleotides: TGCGCCAGCAGCTTGAACAGGGATAATTCACCCCTCCACTTT.

The gene calls are TRBV19 and TRBJ2-6; 7 bases match TRBD1. V lost 8 bases and J lost 4; bases outside the gene matches: 5. CDR3 length: 14 amino acids. The germline gives CDR1 LNHDA, CDR2 SQIVND (reference sequence). This chain's CDR3 is CASRGGIGANVLTF. CDR3 coding DNA: TGTGCCAGTCGAGGGGGCATAGGGGCCAACGTCCTGACTTTC.

This clone was detected only a few times. The V and J genes are TRBV6-1 and TRBJ1-1; 7 bases map to TRBD1. The CDR3 is 16 amino acids. Trimming took 0 bases from V and 4 from J; bases not matched to a gene: 8. The V gene's germline CDR1 is MNHNS and CDR2 SASEGT. The CDR3: CASSEAPDRISTEAFF. CDR3 DNA sequence: TGTGCCAGCAGTGAAGCCCCGGACAGGATTAGCACTGAAGCTTTCTTT.

This chain uses TRBV7-2 with TRBJ1-1; perhaps TRBD1 as D (6 bases). Germline CDR1 and CDR2: SGHTA and FQGNSA. The V gene lost 6 bases and the J gene lost 5 bases, with 13 bases spanning the gap. The CDR3 runs 13 residues. This CDR3 reads CASRNRVETEAFF. CDR3 nucleotide sequence: TGTGCCAGCAGGAACAGGGTGGAGACTGAAGCTTTCTTT.

The chain carries TRBV19 and TRBJ2-1; D is ambiguous. The CDR3 consists of 18 residues. Trimming stripped 5 bases from V and 0 bases from J, with 20 bases between. The germline V gene has CDR1 LNHDA and CDR2 SQIVND (reference sequence). The CDR3 here is CASSFTTQLPSSYNEQFF. In DNA form, the CDR3 reads TGTGCCAGTAGTTTCACCACACAGCTCCCGAGCTCCTACAATGAGCAGTTCTTC.